This T cell receptor beta chain was documented in a study of graft-versus-host responses after intestinal transplantation. General study points: Ileal or blood samples showed some GvH clones first, and such clones were also found in recipient marrow.

The data were produced by immunoSEQ multiplex PCR, yet TCRdb's version contains in-frame clones alone and is incomplete. Of under 100,000 clones in the sample, around 93% were seen once. In regard to this clone: Its specificity is unknown.

Source: unstimulated CD4+ T cells sorted from spleen or lymph node cells, taken before transplant. This TCR derives from a human donor who was the organ donor for an intestinal transplant.

DNA for the CDR3: TGTGCCAGCAGCCAAGTACTAGCGGTGCAAGAGACCCAGTACTTC. Residues: CASSQVLAVQETQYF. The genes are TRBV4-2 and TRBJ2-5; 8 positions match TRBD2. The trim removed 1 base at V and 2 bases at J, leaving 3 bases unmatched. In germline, CDR1 is LGHNA, CDR2 YNFKEQ. The length of the CDR3 is 15 residues.